Reported below is one T cell receptor beta chain. Its antigen is not yet known. There are no base qualities to consult, and no much larger clone falls within one base. This sample is drawn from a study of blood T cell repertoires in COVID-19 (dated by TCRdb to 2020 to 2022). General notes on the study: The collaborator samples originated in the United States, Italy and Spain and spanned the acute and convalescent phases of COVID-19. The material from the prospective study consisted of cDNA or gDNA derived from T cells, B-cell-depleted T cells, or PBMCs. The dataset comprised deeply sampled blood TCRbeta repertoires from subjects exposed to, actively infected with, or recovered from COVID-19. The repertoires were released in a freely available public database intended as a resource for research on the immune response to SARS-CoV-2. Samples came from the ongoing ImmuneRACE study (first 160 participants) plus 1,254 subjects from 6 global collaborators. Nearly every sample came with metadata listing a de-identified subject ID, COVID-19 status, age in years and sex. Where available, HLA class I and class II types were obtained from metadata supplied by the sample provider rather than from assay-based typing.

Enrolling through a virtual design, the prospective study's participants ranged in age from about 18 to 89 years and lived across 24 United States geographic areas. In the prospective study, cohorts were assigned on the basis of participant-reported clinical history obtained from a screening survey and a study questionnaire. For ImmuneRACE Cohort 3, a participant was defined as recovered based on two consecutive negative NP/OP PCR tests, clearance by a healthcare professional, or resolution of symptoms. In the prospective study, mobile phlebotomists collected whole blood, serum and a nasopharyngeal or oropharyngeal swab from each participant. Over an approximately 2-month period, participants in the prospective study had the option of providing additional blood draws and questionnaires. Before DNA extraction, prospective study blood samples were shipped either frozen or at room temperature. The CDR3 covers 13 residues, taking in both the cysteine and the phenylalanine. The retained sequence is limited to the CDR3, 39 bases, with the frame set at the first base. For CDR1 and CDR2, the germline V gene lists MDHEN and SYDVKM. Between the V and J ends, shortened by 6 bases and 4 bases respectively, the junction contains 12 bases.

What the research found in general, with its limitations: The quantity of clinical and demographic metadata differed by source and by participant and was supplied without curation.

TCRbeta CDR3 regions were amplified from genomic DNA using the immunoSEQ Assay, a bias-controlled multiplex PCR. On the study's bioinformatics: The number of nucleated cells in each sample was estimated from the amplification of reference gene primers within the assay. To quantify the absolute abundance of each unique TCRbeta CDR3 rearrangement, sequence reads were collapsed and filtered. For each sample, productive Simpson clonality was calculated as the square root of Simpson's diversity index across productive rearrangements. TCRdb mirrors the immuneACCESS table, restricted to in-frame sequences. Some clones are absent from its copies; in checked studies, under half trace to an unresolved V gene, and the reason for the others is unknown. V, J and clone size were drawn from that table, and D and trimming were deduced from the DNA. Present in this sample are over 150,000 clones, about 90% of which were seen just once. The top ten clonotypes cover 5.5% to 8.5% of the sample.

The rearranged chain carries TRBV28 and TRBJ1-1, with no reliable assignment of the D segment. The sequenced material came from PBMCs or T cells enriched from blood (not recorded which). The source is a woman aged 45-65 years who had recovered from COVID-19. The nucleotides are TGTGCCAGCAGGATTCGAGGGCCCACTGAAGCTTTCTTT. This sequence encodes CASRIRGPTEAFF.